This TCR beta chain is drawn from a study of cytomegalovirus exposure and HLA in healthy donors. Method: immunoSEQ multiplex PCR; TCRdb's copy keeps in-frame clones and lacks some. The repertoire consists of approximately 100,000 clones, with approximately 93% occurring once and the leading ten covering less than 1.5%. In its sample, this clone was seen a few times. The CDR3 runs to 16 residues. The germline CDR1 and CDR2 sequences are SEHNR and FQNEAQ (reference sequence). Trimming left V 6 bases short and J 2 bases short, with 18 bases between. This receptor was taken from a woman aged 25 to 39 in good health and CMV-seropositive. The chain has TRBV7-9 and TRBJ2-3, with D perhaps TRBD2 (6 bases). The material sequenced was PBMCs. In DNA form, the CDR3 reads TGTGCCAGCAGTGCCCGACTAGGACAACACACAGATACGCAGTATTTT. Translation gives CASSARLGQHTDTQYF.